This TCR beta chain emerged from a study of beta chain features in type 1 diabetes. The CDR3 is 13 amino acids. The V and J ends lost 5 bases and 0 bases respectively, with 7 bases between them. From germline, CDR1 is SGHAT and CDR2 FQNNGV. Investigators reverse transcribed all isolated RNA, so they sequenced expressed TCRB transcripts. Data came from immunoSEQ multiplex PCR; TCRdb stores just in-frame clones and leaves some out. The repertoire has over 100,000 clones, about two fifths of them found once; the top ten carry 0.065%. Around 120 mL of blood, on average, came from one heparinised draw per donor. Cells sorted by CD45RO/CCR7/CD25/CD127/CD95/CD27 comprised CD4+ naive, central memory, regulatory and stem cell-like memory cells. This clone was seen only a few times.

The receptor comes from a woman aged 18 to 35 in good health. The chain recombines TRBV11-2 with TRBJ1-1, with D hard to call. The source material was stem cell memory CD4+ T cells from blood. The CDR3 region is CASSGLMNTEAFF. As DNA, the CDR3 is TGTGCCAGCAGCGGCTTAATGAACACTGAAGCTTTCTTT. The entire variable domain, with the rest obtained from reference TRBV11-2 and TRBJ1-1, is as follows: EAGVAQSPRYKIIEKRQSVAFWCNPISGHATLYWYQQILGQGPKLLIQFQNNGVVDDSQLPKDRFSAERLKGVDSTLKIQPAKLEDSAVYLCASSGLMNTEAFFGQGTRLTVV.